Listed here are 20 T cell receptor beta chains from one sample, sequenced in a study of OX40 agonist ivuxolimab in advanced cancers. TCRdb's copy holds only in-frame clones and misses some; the assay was immunoSEQ multiplex PCR. The table lists 26,000 or so clones, more than 70% of them singletons. The material sequenced was CD4+ or CD8+ T cells sorted from blood, taken in a trial of the OX40 agonist ivuxolimab. These receptors all stem from an adult with an advanced solid tumor such as melanoma, head and neck, liver or kidney cancer.

The rearrangement joins TRBV7-6 to TRBJ1-1; 7 bases are a match to TRBD1. The V and J ends lost 3 bases and 1 base, in that order; junction bases with no gene match: 5. Germline V CDR1 and CDR2: SGHVS, FNYEAQ. The CDR3 length is 15 residues. The CDR3 here is CASSFRDSQNTEAFF. The CDR3 nucleotides read TGTGCCAGCAGCTTCCGGGACAGCCAGAACACTGAAGCTTTCTTT.

The chain combines TRBV9 with TRBJ2-7; possibly TRBD2 for D (6 bases). Germline V gives CDR1 SGDLS, CDR2 YYNGEE. The V end lost 2 bases, the J end lost 4 bases, and 10 bases lay between the germline ends. The CDR3 runs 13 residues. The CDR3: CASSVSAGYEQYF. In DNA, the CDR3 is TGTGCCAGCAGCGTCTCGGCGGGATACGAGCAGTACTTC.

This chain links TRBV28 with TRBJ1-3; the D is unclear. Germline values: CDR1 MDHEN, CDR2 SYDVKM. This CDR3 is 14 amino acids long. The V end lost 5 bases, the J end lost 2 bases, and 10 bases lay between the germline ends. CDR3 protein: CASSPDWPGNTIYF. The CDR3 bases are TGTGCCAGCAGTCCTGACTGGCCTGGAAACACCATATATTTT.

By sample share, this clone is large (0.1 to 1%). The chain is built from TRBV6-4 and TRBJ2-3, with 11 nucleotides matching TRBD2. This CDR3 has 15 residues. The germline V gene encodes CDR1 MRHNA and CDR2 SNTAGT. Trimming at V came to 0 bases and at J to 6 bases, leaving 2 bases not matched to a gene. CDR3 in amino acids: CASSDSSGGADTQYF. DNA for the CDR3: TGTGCCAGCAGTGACTCTAGCGGGGGGGCCGATACGCAGTATTTT.

This clone appeared once. The gene calls are TRBV29-1 and TRBJ2-3, with D hard to call. This CDR3 is 15 amino acids long. The germline V and J ends were trimmed by 0 bases and 6 bases, with 16 bases remaining between them. Germline lookup yields CDR1 SQVTM and CDR2 ANQGSEA. The CDR3 DNA reads as TGCAGCGTTGAAGATCTAGGCAGCAAAGGGGATACGCAGTATTTT. Its translation is CSVEDLGSKGDTQYF.

This chain links TRBV27 with TRBJ2-5, with D possibly TRBD2 on 5 matching bases. The V end was cut by 5 bases, the J end by 5 bases, with 15 bases between. The CDR3 has 14 residues. Germline V CDR1 and CDR2: MNHEY, SMNVEV (reference sequence). As DNA, the CDR3 is TGTGCCAGCAGTCCGATAACGGGATGGGAGACCCAGTACTTC. It translates to CASSPITGWETQYF.

This sequence joins TRBV19 and TRBJ1-4, with 9 bases lining up with TRBD1. This CDR3 comprises 15 residues. Germline V CDR1 and CDR2: LNHDA, SQIVND (reference sequence). The ends lost 7 bases at V and 2 bases at J; junction bases unmatched: 5. CDR3 sequence: CASTTGTGTNEKLFF. The CDR3 DNA sequence: TGTGCCAGTACCACCGGGACAGGGACTAATGAAAAACTGTTTTTT.

This clone is a singleton in its sample. J is TRBJ2-5 and V is TRBV28, with 10 bases identical to TRBD1. The trim removed 3 bases at V and 5 bases at J, leaving 6 bases unmatched. Per germline, CDR1 MDHEN and CDR2 SYDVKM. This CDR3 is 15 amino acids long. The CDR3 is CASSFTGQGVETQYF. CDR3 in DNA: TGTGCCAGCAGTTTCACCGGACAGGGGGTGGAGACCCAGTACTTC.

The gene calls are TRBV27 and TRBJ1-2; D uncertain. The CDR3 totals 13 residues. Germline V gives CDR1 MNHEY, CDR2 SMNVEV (reference sequence). The germline V and J ends were trimmed by 3 bases and 7 bases, with 12 bases remaining between them. The CDR3 nucleotides are TGTGCCAGCAGTTTGTATCGGTATTCTGGCTACACCTTC. It encodes CASSLYRYSGYTF.

The chain has TRBV21-1 and TRBJ1-4; the listed D gene, TRBD1, was not tested against the DNA. TRBV21-1 constitutes a pseudogene. CDR3 length equals 12 residues. CDR3 nucleotide sequence: TGTGCCAGCAGTTGGACAGATGAAAAACTGTTTTTT. Residues: CASSWTDEKLFF.

This chain joins TRBV19 and TRBJ2-7; maybe TRBD1 (6 bases). Deletions cut 5 bases from V and 0 bases from J, with 11 bases between. CDR1 is LNHDA, CDR2 SQIVND, per germline (reference sequence). The CDR3 sequence is 14 residues long. CDR3 in DNA: TGTGCCAGTAGTGACGAGGACAGCTCCTACGAGCAGTACTTC. This encodes CASSDEDSSYEQYF. The variable domain in full, with the rest retrieved from reference TRBV19 and TRBJ2-7, is DGGITQSPKYLFRKEGQNVTLSCEQNLNHDAMYWYRQDPGQGLRLIYYSQIVNDFQKGDIAEGYSVSREKKESFPLTVTSAQKNPTAFYLCASSDEDSSYEQYFGPGTRLTVT.

V usage is TRBV19 and J usage is TRBJ1-6, with no clear D. Trimming left V 6 bases short and J 3 bases short, with 9 bases between. The CDR3 covers 14 residues. Germline CDR1 reads LNHDA; CDR2 reads SQIVND (reference sequence). The CDR3 protein is CASREGLYNSPLHF. CDR3 coding DNA: TGTGCCAGTAGGGAGGGCCTCTATAATTCACCCCTCCACTTT. Based on the CDR3 plus reference TRBV19 and TRBJ1-6, the full variable domain is DGGITQSPKYLFRKEGQNVTLSCEQNLNHDAMYWYRQDPGQGLRLIYYSQIVNDFQKGDIAEGYSVSREKKESFPLTVTSAQKNPTAFYLCASREGLYNSPLHFGNGTRLTVT.

This clone was recorded a few times. The chain carries TRBV6-5 and TRBJ1-2; no firm D call. V lost 7 bases and J lost 5, with 8 bases in between. Germline lookup yields CDR1 MNHEY and CDR2 SVGAGI. The CDR3 consists of 11 residues. CDR3 in DNA: TGTGCCAGCATCGAAGAGTATGGCTACACCTTC. This sequence encodes CASIEEYGYTF.

The CDR3 spells CASSQKQEPKNIQYF. CDR3 sequence (DNA): TGCGCCAGCAGCCAAAAACAGGAACCAAAAAACATTCAGTACTTC. The rearrangement links TRBV4-1 to TRBJ2-4; weak D call: TRBD1 (5 bases). The CDR3 consists of 15 residues. V dropped 2 bases and J dropped 4 bases, with 12 bases sitting between them. Germline CDR1 MGHRA, CDR2 YSYEKL.

V usage is TRBV9 and J usage is TRBJ2-3; D remains ambiguous. Germline CDR1 is SGDLS and CDR2 is YYNGEE. The CDR3 sequence is 12 residues long. V lost 3 bases to trimming and J lost 6 bases, with 8 bases between them. In DNA, the CDR3 is TGTGCCAGCAGCGCCCCTTTGGATACGCAGTATTTT. This encodes CASSAPLDTQYF. The full variable domain, with the rest looked up from reference TRBV9 and TRBJ2-3, is DSGVTQTPKHLITATGQRVTLRCSPRSGDLSVYWYQQSLDQGLQFLIQYYNGEERAKGNILERFSAQQFPDLHSELNLSSLELGDSALYFCASSAPLDTQYFGPGTRLTVL.

This clone came up once. This rearrangement joins TRBV29-1 to TRBJ2-3; 7 bases map to TRBD2. Germline V gene sequence: CDR1 SQVTM, CDR2 ANQGSEA. This CDR3 spans 15 amino acids. J lost 5 bases, V lost 1 base, and 9 bases had no gene match. CDR3 coding DNA: TGCAGCGTTGAAGGGACTAGTGCTTCTGGAGATACGCAGTATTTT. It specifies CSVEGTSASGDTQYF.

The chain is built from TRBV13 and TRBJ2-5, with unresolved D. The germline CDR1 and CDR2 sequences are PRHDT and FYEKMQ (reference sequence). V was cut by 5 bases and J by 5 bases, with 9 bases left in between. There are 12 residues in the CDR3. The CDR3 DNA sequence: TGTGCCAGCAGCCCCCCCCAGGAGACCCAGTACTTC. Translation: CASSPPQETQYF.

V usage is TRBV7-3 and J usage is TRBJ1-5; D is ambiguous. Trimming pared 5 bases from V and 0 bases from J, leaving 17 bases between. Germline values: CDR1 SGHTA, CDR2 FQGTGA. The CDR3 has 17 residues. The CDR3 DNA sequence: TGTGCCAGCAGCCCATCCCTATCTTATTATAGCAATCAGCCCCAGCATTTT. It is translated as CASSPSLSYYSNQPQHF.

This clone was detected only once. This sequence joins TRBV10-3 and TRBJ2-7, with D perhaps being TRBD1 or TRBD2 (5 bases each). The CDR3 is 13 residues long. The V end was cut by 4 bases, the J end by 2 bases, with 9 bases between. The germline V gene encodes CDR1 ENHRY and CDR2 SYGVKD. CDR3 sequence (DNA): TGTGCCATCAGTGGGGGACGGACCTACGAGCAGTACTTC. It codes for CAISGGRTYEQYF.

The chain uses TRBV10-3 and TRBJ2-1; 10 nucleotides line up with TRBD2. Germline V gene lookup returns CDR1 ENHRY and CDR2 SYGVKD. The CDR3 sequence is 13 residues long. The CDR3 loop reads CDDRLAGVNEQFF. The CDR3 bases are TGTGACGACAGGCTAGCGGGAGTTAATGAGCAGTTCTTC.